Listed below are T cell receptor beta chains from one sample, sequenced in a study of T cell changes during pregnancy in multiple sclerosis. TCRdb's copy holds only in-frame clones and misses some; the assay was immunoSEQ multiplex PCR. The table shows fewer than 80,000 clones, with about 91% occurring only once. Material: CD4+ T cells from peripheral blood mononuclear cells, obtained in the third trimester of pregnancy. Every receptor here comes from a female donor in good health, enrolled as a control in a pregnancy study. Each CDR3 is given with its conserved first and last residue. The D gene is left open where the match is weak. Part of the rows lack a size; the others show once, few, many or a class for expanded clones.

TRBJ1-1,.,TRBV27,TRBD1,CASSLGTGSNTEAFF,TGTGCCAGCAGCCTCGGGACAGGGTCGAACACTGAAGCTTTCTTT
TRBJ2-2,once,TRBV5-6,.,CASSLSWQGNTGELFF,TGTGCCAGCAGCTTGTCGTGGCAGGGGAACACCGGGGAGCTGTTTTTT
TRBJ2-1,.,TRBV19,.,CASNRGGTYNEQFF,TGTGCCAGTAACAGGGGGGGTACCTACAATGAGCAGTTCTTC
TRBJ1-4,.,TRBV19,.,CASNGGTNEKLFF,TGTGCCAGTAACGGAGGGACTAATGAAAAACTGTTTTTT
TRBJ2-2,.,TRBV19,TRBD1,CASSIGQGIWELFF,TGTGCCAGTAGTATAGGACAGGGGATTTGGGAGCTGTTTTTT
TRBJ2-2,.,TRBV5-6,TRBD1,CASSFGTGTTGELFF,TGTGCCAGCAGCTTCGGGACAGGGACCACCGGGGAGCTGTTTTTT
TRBJ2-5,.,TRBV28,.,CASSPGGGGRETQYF,TGTGCCAGCAGTCCCGGGGGAGGAGGGAGAGAGACCCAGTACTTC
TRBJ2-1,.,TRBV7-2,TRBD2,CASSSRAGYNEQFF,TGTGCCAGCAGCTCACGAGCGGGGTACAATGAGCAGTTCTTC
TRBJ1-1,.,TRBV4-2,TRBD1,CASSQDTRDSTNTEAFF,TGTGCCAGCAGCCAAGACACGCGGGACAGCACGAACACTGAAGCTTTCTTT
TRBJ1-3,.,TRBV5-1,.,CASREQGNTGNTIYF,TGCGCCAGCAGGGAACAGGGAAATACGGGAAACACCATATATTTT
TRBJ1-3,.,TRBV9,TRBD1,CASSAGTGGGNTIYF,TGTGCCAGCAGCGCCGGGACAGGGGGTGGAAACACCATATATTTT
TRBJ1-1,.,TRBV4-2,.,CASSQGINQGTEAFF,TGTGCCAGCAGCCAAGGGATAAACCAGGGCACTGAAGCTTTCTTT
TRBJ2-7,.,TRBV6-5,TRBD2,CASRRLAGATYEQYF,TGTGCCAGCAGGAGACTAGCGGGCGCTACCTACGAGCAGTACTTC
TRBJ1-2,.,TRBV18,TRBD1,CASSRPTGADYGYTF,TGTGCCAGCTCCCGACCGACAGGGGCTGACTATGGCTACACCTTC
TRBJ2-1,.,TRBV4-1,TRBD2,CASSPHRGGSYNEQFF,TGCGCCAGCAGCCCCCATCGGGGGGGCTCCTACAATGAGCAGTTCTTC
TRBJ2-2,.,TRBV5-4,TRBD2,CASRSGLAGGRGGTGELFF,TGTGCCAGCAGATCCGGACTAGCGGGGGGCCGTGGGGGCACCGGGGAGCTGTTTTTT
TRBJ2-7,once,TRBV5-6,TRBD1,CASSRGQIYEQYF,TGTGCCAGCAGCCGGGGACAGATCTACGAGCAGTACTTC
TRBJ1-6,.,TRBV6-1,TRBD1,CASGTGINSPLHF,TGTGCCAGTGGGACAGGGATTAATTCACCCCTCCACTTT
TRBJ1-2,.,TRBV18,TRBD1,CASSPLIPGQGVTTNYGYTF,TGTGCCAGCTCACCTTTAATTCCGGGACAGGGCGTAACAACTAACTATGGCTACACCTTC
TRBJ2-7,.,TRBV7-2,TRBD1,CASSFDRGRGYEQYF,TGTGCCAGCAGCTTTGACAGGGGGCGCGGGTACGAGCAGTACTTC
TRBJ2-7,.,TRBV5-1,TRBD2,CASSLAGRAYEQYF,TGCGCCAGCAGCTTGGCAGGGAGGGCCTACGAGCAGTACTTC
TRBJ1-2,.,TRBV7-9,.,CASSLTGSYGYTF,TGTGCCAGCAGCTTAACAGGGAGCTATGGCTACACCTTC
TRBJ2-7,.,TRBV14,TRBD2,CASRSGGVDEQYF,TGTGCCAGCCGCTCCGGGGGGGTAGACGAGCAGTACTTC
TRBJ2-3,.,TRBV4-2,.,CASSQVAGLLTDTQYF,TGTGCCAGCAGCCAAGTCGCGGGCCTCCTCACAGATACGCAGTATTTT
TRBJ2-1,once,TRBV25-1,.,CASSGQGWNEQFF,TGTGCCAGCAGTGGGCAGGGATGGAATGAGCAGTTCTTC
TRBJ1-1,once,TRBV2,.,CASSEHPRAFF,TGTGCCAGCAGTGAACACCCGCGTGCTTTCTTT
TRBJ1-3,.,TRBV6-1,.,CASNRSGNTIYF,TGTGCCAGCAATCGCTCTGGAAACACCATATATTTT